What follows is one TCR beta chain and its context. Its antigen is currently unknown. Assay used: immunoSEQ multiplex PCR; TCRdb lists only in-frame clones, some missing. The sample holds some 66,000 clones, around 81% seen once. This CDR3 contains 18 residues. V lost 8 bases and J lost 2; bases outside the gene matches: 10. CDR1 and CDR2 from the germline V gene are SNHLY and FYNNEI. Ipilimumab CTLA-4 blockade and focal radiation were given to patients with chemo-refractory metastatic non-small-cell lung cancer. The sample originates from a study of radiotherapy plus CTLA-4 blockade in lung cancer. As for the study in general: There were objective responses in 15% to 20% of patients, and around 32% had disease control.

Study-wide points: Reported findings show early blood T cell clone dynamics, with interferon-beta, best predicted response. TCR clones from tumors expanded in blood after radiotherapy plus ipilimumab.

Sequences were derived from peripheral blood, sampled from a patient treated with radiotherapy plus ipilimumab. This chain links TRBV2 with TRBJ2-6; 12 positions agree with TRBD1. The clonotype originates from a human donor with non-small cell lung cancer who had a partial response to radiotherapy plus ipilimumab. DNA of the CDR3: TGTGCCAGCGGGGGACAGGGGGCGTTGAAGGCTGGGGCCAACGTCCTGACTTTC. The encoded protein is CASGGQGALKAGANVLTF.